These T cell receptor beta chains were read from a single sample in a study of molecular identifiers for immune sequencing clone quantification. TCRdb used MiXCR to reprocess the PCR reads, holding one entry per CDR3 protein. The table shows some 41,000 distinct CDR3 sequences, with about 18% occurring only once. The sequenced sample was naive CD8+ T cells from blood, with Jurkat cell RNA spiked in. These receptors came from a human donor in good health. Some libraries in this study had Jurkat cell RNA spiked in. Both conserved end residues are part of each CDR3. D genes are given only for firm matches. Size tells how often a clone was seen (once, few, many) or the class of an expanded clone, and some rows leave it out.

j_call,v_call,d_call,clone_size,cdr3_aa,cdr3_nt
TRBJ1-4,TRBV11-2,.,few,CASSLRSPPYNEKLFF,TGTGCCAGCAGCTTACGCAGTCCTCCTTATAATGAAAAACTGTTTTTT
TRBJ1-5,TRBV7-8,.,many,CASSLGGVADQPQHF,TGTGCCAGCAGCTTAGGAGGGGTTGCGGATCAGCCCCAGCATTTT
TRBJ1-4,TRBV20-1,.,many,CSARVGQFNEKLFF,TGCAGTGCTAGAGTCGGCCAGTTTAATGAAAAACTGTTTTTT
TRBJ2-2,TRBV10-3,.,many,CAILNAGELFF,TGTGCCATCCTGAATGCCGGGGAGCTGTTTTTT
TRBJ2-2,TRBV4-2,TRBD2,many,CASRLSGSTLAGELFF,TGTGCCAGCAGACTTAGCGGGAGTACGCTTGCCGGGGAGCTGTTTTTT
TRBJ2-5,TRBV6-5,.,many,CASSDQPFQETQYF,TGTGCCAGCAGTGACCAACCCTTCCAAGAGACCCAGTACTTC
TRBJ2-2,TRBV5-6,TRBD2,many,CASSLSSGGELFF,TGTGCCAGCAGCTTGTCTAGCGGCGGGGAGCTGTTTTTT
TRBJ2-2,TRBV12-3/TRBV12-4,TRBD1,many,CASAGGTGELFF,TGTGCCAGCGCAGGGGGCACCGGGGAGCTGTTTTTT
TRBJ1-5,TRBV6-2/TRBV6-3,.,many,CASSYGRALQNQPQHF,TGTGCCAGCAGTTACGGTCGGGCACTTCAGAATCAGCCCCAGCATTTT
TRBJ2-3,TRBV20-1,.,many,CSASGALLGDTQYF,TGCAGTGCTAGCGGCGCTCTCCTCGGAGATACGCAGTATTTT
TRBJ1-5,TRBV13,.,.,CASRTTEISNQPQHF,TGTGCCAGCAGGACGACAGAGATTAGCAATCAGCCCCAGCATTTT
TRBJ2-3,TRBV13,TRBD2,.,CASGSTPSGVTDTQYF,TGTGCCAGCGGCTCCACTCCTAGCGGGGTAACAGATACGCAGTATTTT
TRBJ2-2,TRBV5-1,.,many,CASSFGGELFF,TGCGCCAGCAGCTTTGGCGGGGAGCTGTTTTTT
TRBJ2-5,TRBV6-2/TRBV6-3,TRBD2,many,CAIFDAGEGETQYF,TGTGCCATCTTTGATGCGGGAGAGGGGGAGACCCAGTACTTC
TRBJ2-2,TRBV7-9,.,many,CASSSPGTLNTGELFF,TGTGCCAGCAGCTCCCCCGGGACCCTGAACACCGGGGAGCTGTTTTTT
TRBJ1-6,TRBV4-3,.,many,CASSQGGAAPLHF,TGCGCCAGCAGCCAAGGAGGGGCAGCACCCCTCCACTTT
TRBJ2-7,TRBV4-1,.,medium-sized,CASSQDLRGWEQYF,TGCGCCAGCAGCCAAGATCTTCGGGGGTGGGAGCAGTACTTC
TRBJ2-7,TRBV28,TRBD1,few,CASSSRTGVSYEQYF,TGTGCCAGCAGTTCACGGACAGGGGTATCCTACGAGCAGTACTTC
TRBJ2-1,TRBV6-2/TRBV6-3,TRBD2,many,CASSYRGRGWEQFF,TGTGCCAGCAGTTACCGCGGGAGAGGGTGGGAGCAGTTCTTC
TRBJ1-5,TRBV6-2/TRBV6-3,TRBD1,many,CASRDRGNQPQHF,TGTGCCAGCAGGGACAGGGGCAATCAGCCCCAGCATTTT
TRBJ2-1,TRBV4-3,TRBD1,many,CASSQDGGFGTGYNEQFF,TGCGCCAGCAGCCAAGATGGGGGTTTCGGGACAGGATACAATGAGCAGTTCTTC
TRBJ1-5,TRBV19,.,.,CASTEGFQPQHF,TGTGCCAGTACGGAGGGGTTTCAGCCCCAGCATTTT
TRBJ1-5,TRBV7-6,.,many,CASSLGGEIGNQPQHF,TGTGCCAGCAGCTTAGGGGGGGAGATCGGCAATCAGCCCCAGCATTTT
TRBJ2-7,TRBV9,TRBD2,many,CASSGRTSSYEQYF,TGTGCCAGCAGCGGAAGGACTAGCTCCTACGAGCAGTACTTC
TRBJ2-7,TRBV6-1,TRBD2,many,CASSEVSSGAYEQYF,TGTGCCAGCAGTGAGGTCTCTAGCGGAGCCTACGAGCAGTACTTC
TRBJ1-2,TRBV28,TRBD1,.,CASTDRGLYGYTF,TGTGCCAGCACGGACAGGGGGCTATATGGCTACACCTTC
TRBJ2-6,TRBV5-5,.,many,CASSPLVRGSGANVLTF,TGTGCCAGCAGCCCCCTGGTTAGGGGGTCTGGGGCCAACGTCCTGACTTTC
TRBJ2-2,TRBV28,TRBD2,few,CASISWTSPWELFF,TGTGCCAGCATCTCGTGGACTAGTCCTTGGGAGCTGTTTTTT
TRBJ1-5,TRBV7-6,.,many,CASSLYGNHQPQHF,TGTGCCAGCAGCTTATATGGTAACCATCAGCCCCAGCATTTT
TRBJ2-1,TRBV7-9,TRBD2,.,CASSLGTSGSNEQFF,TGTGCCAGCAGCCTCGGGACTAGCGGGAGTAATGAGCAGTTCTTC
TRBJ1-6,TRBV27,.,few,CASSLSERGFPLHF,TGTGCCAGCAGTTTATCGGAGAGGGGGTTCCCCCTCCACTTT
TRBJ2-7,TRBV20-1,.,.,CSAFAGMDSSYEQYF,TGCAGTGCTTTTGCGGGGATGGATTCCTCCTACGAGCAGTACTTC
TRBJ2-7,TRBV2,.,.,CASSEGQRHSYEQYF,TGTGCCAGCAGTGAAGGCCAGCGACACTCCTACGAGCAGTACTTC
TRBJ2-1,TRBV24-1,.,few,CATSDLVDGNEQFF,TGTGCCACCAGTGATTTGGTGGACGGCAATGAGCAGTTCTTC
TRBJ2-7,TRBV24-1,.,many,CATSDSYNEQYF,TGTGCCACCAGTGATTCCTATAACGAGCAGTACTTC